This TCR beta chain was sequenced in a study of low-dose radiotherapy and immunotherapy resistance in tumors. Study-wide context: Treatment included intravenous cyclophosphamide dosed at 200 mg/m2 every two weeks, one day before radiation and immunotherapy. TRAV- and TRBV-specific primers, spanning alpha and beta chains, primed first-strand cDNA.

A roughly 20-cycle PCR with a constant-region primer and V-primer adapter amplified TCRs. From the reads, TCRdb called clonotypes with MiXCR, one entry per CDR3 protein. The sample carries about 50,000 distinct CDR3 sequences, 12% recorded once. This clonotype was counted many times. Trimming cost V 5 bases and J 3 bases; bases outside gene matches: 3. This CDR3 has 14 residues. Indicated time point: before trial treatment. Donors received a regimen that comprised nivolumab, ipilimumab, aspirin, low-dose cyclophosphamide and low-dose radiotherapy. This clonotype originated in a female donor with ovarian cancer. The source material was PBMCs, sampled before treatment. The V gene is TRBV12-3 or TRBV12-4, the J gene TRBJ2-3; 9 bases line up with TRBD1. In DNA form, the CDR3 reads TGTGCCAGCAGTCCAGGACAGGGGACAGATACGCAGTATTTT. The encoded protein is CASSPGQGTDTQYF.